The 25 T cell receptor beta chains below were found in one sample sequenced in a study of OX40 agonist ivuxolimab in advanced cancers. Profiled with immunoSEQ multiplex PCR; TCRdb holds only in-frame clones, not every one. Among under 100,000 clones listed, 90% to 95% were seen once. Specimen: CD4+ or CD8+ T cells sorted from blood, collected in a trial of the OX40 agonist ivuxolimab. The source is an adult with an advanced solid tumor such as melanoma, head and neck, liver or kidney cancer.

This clone has a handful of counts. The J gene is TRBJ2-7, the V gene TRBV29-1; perhaps TRBD1 as D (5 bases). V was shortened by 5 bases and J by 1 base, with 21 bases between the two germline ends. The CDR3 totals 16 residues. Germline V gives CDR1 SQVTM, CDR2 ANQGSEA. The CDR3 here is CSVSLGKGQRSYEQYF. In nucleotides, the CDR3 is TGCAGCGTTTCCCTGGGGAAAGGACAACGTTCCTACGAGCAGTACTTC.

This clone was seen a handful of times. The chain carries TRBV30 and TRBJ1-2; unclear D gene. The length of the CDR3 is 12 residues. Trimming removed 0 bases at V and 6 bases at J, with 8 bases between. From germline, CDR1 is GTSNPN and CDR2 SVGIG (reference sequence). The CDR3 nucleotides read TGTGCCTGGAGTGTAATACGGAATGGCTACACCTTC. Protein sequence: CAWSVIRNGYTF. Full variable domain (missing parts from reference TRBV30 and TRBJ1-2): SQTIHQWPATLVQPVGSPLSLECTVEGTSNPNLYWYRQAAGRGLQLLFYSVGIGQISSEVPQNLSASRPQDRQFILSSKKLLLSDSGFYLCAWSVIRNGYTFGSGTRLTVV.

The V call is TRBV11-2, the J call TRBJ2-7; D is ambiguous. Germline CDR1 reads SGHAT; CDR2 reads FQNNGV. V was clipped by 5 bases and J by 0 bases, with 2 bases between them. The CDR3 extends over 11 amino acids. The CDR3 protein is CASSPSYEQYF. DNA of the CDR3: TGTGCCAGCAGCCCCTCCTACGAGCAGTACTTC.

V usage is TRBV2 and J usage is TRBJ1-2, with unresolved D. The CDR3 extends over 13 amino acids. Trimming removed 5 bases from V and 4 bases from J, with 11 bases in between. Germline CDR1 SNHLY, CDR2 FYNNEI. For the CDR3, the DNA is TGTGCCAGCAGTTCTACACGGACCTATGGCTACACCTTC. This gives the protein CASSSTRTYGYTF.

The chain links TRBV19 to TRBJ2-4; D possibly corresponds to TRBD1 (5 bases). The V end lost 3 bases, the J end lost 0 bases, and 18 bases lay between the germline ends. CDR3 length: 18 residues. CDR1 is LNHDA and CDR2 is SQIVND in the germline V gene (reference sequence). CDR3: CASSIPHKKGLAKNIQYF. As DNA, the CDR3 is TGTGCCAGTAGTATCCCACACAAAAAGGGGTTAGCCAAAAACATTCAGTACTTC.

The rearrangement links TRBV7-8 to TRBJ2-5; 7 bases are a match to TRBD2. J was trimmed by 5 bases and V by 7 bases; bases with no gene match: 10. The CDR3 loop spans 14 amino acids. Germline V gives CDR1 SGHVS, CDR2 FQNEAQ. The CDR3 bases are TGTGCCAGCAATGGGAGGGGCTTTTTGGAGACCCAGTACTTC. Translation: CASNGRGFLETQYF.

This chain uses TRBV6-8 with TRBJ2-7, with D hard to call. The CDR3 is 11 amino acids. The germline V gene encodes CDR1 MNHGY and CDR2 SAAAGT. Between the trimmed V and J ends, which lost 8 bases and 6 bases, there was a span of 11 bases. CDR3 sequence (DNA): TGTGCCAGCGGGTGGGCGGTCGAGCAGTACTTC. Translating gives CASGWAVEQYF.

The chain combines TRBV7-2 with TRBJ1-2; perhaps TRBD1 as D (5 bases). V lost 5 bases to trimming and J lost 7 bases, with 11 bases between them. Germline CDR1 and CDR2: SGHTA and FQGNSA. There are 12 residues in the CDR3. As DNA, the CDR3 is TGTGCCAGCAGCCGGGACGTAAGTGGCTACACCTTC. As protein: CASSRDVSGYTF.

This clone was picked up a small number of times. The V gene is TRBV30, the J gene TRBJ1-1; D call uncertain. V was pared by 3 bases and J by 2 bases, with 10 bases between. Germline V gene data show CDR1 as GTSNPN and CDR2 as SVGIG (reference sequence). The CDR3 is 13 residues long. CDR3 region: CAWRPGANTEAFF. The CDR3 region has the DNA TGTGCCTGGAGACCTGGTGCCAACACTGAAGCTTTCTTT.

V and J are TRBV19 and TRBJ2-2; D gene uncertain. Trimming took off 3 bases at V and 5 bases at J, with 10 bases between the two ends. This CDR3 is built from 14 residues. The germline CDR1 and CDR2 sequences are LNHDA and SQIVND (reference sequence). The CDR3, as DNA: TGTGCCAGTAGTATTGTCCCGGCGACCGGGGAGCTGTTTTTT. Translating it yields CASSIVPATGELFF. Variable domain in full (rest from reference TRBV19 and TRBJ2-2): DGGITQSPKYLFRKEGQNVTLSCEQNLNHDAMYWYRQDPGQGLRLIYYSQIVNDFQKGDIAEGYSVSREKKESFPLTVTSAQKNPTAFYLCASSIVPATGELFFGEGSRLTVL.

The V gene is TRBV4-1, the J gene TRBJ2-7; D might be TRBD2 (6 bases). CDR1 and CDR2 (germline): MGHRA, YSYEKL. The ends were cut back, 6 bases at V and 2 bases at J, with 17 bases in the middle. This CDR3 is 15 amino acids long. The CDR3 here is CASRRIGSSTYEQYF. The DNA for the CDR3 is TGCGCCAGCAGACGAATCGGGAGCTCGACCTACGAGCAGTACTTC.

V usage is TRBV14 and J usage is TRBJ2-2; no firm D call. V shed 4 bases and J shed 5 bases, with 14 bases lying between them. The CDR3 runs to 15 residues. In germline, CDR1 is SGHDN, CDR2 FVKESK. The DNA of the CDR3 is TGTGCCAGCAGCCCGCAGACCTCGTCTACCGGGGAGCTGTTTTTT. Residues: CASSPQTSSTGELFF.

The genes are TRBV2 and TRBJ2-1; 9 bases fit TRBD2. The V segment lost 8 bases and the J segment 6 bases; nucleotides outside the gene matches: 2. Germline CDR1 is SNHLY and CDR2 is FYNNEI. This CDR3 spans 12 amino acids. In DNA form, the CDR3 reads TGTGCCAGCGCGGGACTAGCCAATGAGCAGTTCTTC. This translates into CASAGLANEQFF.

V is TRBV18 and J is TRBJ2-2; D remains unclear. V was clipped by 0 bases and J by 4 bases, with 6 bases between them. Germline loops: CDR1 KGHSH, CDR2 LQKENI. CDR3 length: 14 amino acids. CDR3 region: CASSPPVSTGELFF. CDR3 DNA: TGTGCCAGCTCACCACCGGTGAGCACCGGGGAGCTGTTTTTT.

The chain recombines TRBV7-9 with TRBJ2-5; 7 bases line up with TRBD1. Germline CDR1 reads SEHNR; CDR2 reads FQNEAQ (reference sequence). V lost 1 base and J lost 5; bases outside the gene matches: 7. The CDR3 sequence is 15 residues long. CDR3 coding DNA: TGTGCCAGCAGCTTAGGCCAAGACAGGGCTGAGACCCAGTACTTC. Encoded protein: CASSLGQDRAETQYF.

This chain joins TRBV28 and TRBJ2-7, with D unclear. The germline V gene has CDR1 MDHEN and CDR2 SYDVKM. Trimming shortened V by 5 bases and J by 4 bases, and 12 bases separated the two germline ends. The CDR3 consists of 13 residues. The CDR3 spells CASSPDTEYEQYF. CDR3 bases: TGTGCCAGCAGTCCTGATACGGAGTACGAGCAGTACTTC.

V gene TRBV6-1 combines with J gene TRBJ1-5; 7 nucleotides match TRBD1. This CDR3 has 14 residues. Germline CDR1 reads MNHNS; CDR2 reads SASEGT. J lost 9 bases, V lost 6 bases, and 11 bases had no gene match. CDR3 sequence (DNA): TGTGCCAGCAGAGCGTCGGGACAGCCAGGGCCCCAGCATTTT. Protein product: CASRASGQPGPQHF.

The J gene is TRBJ1-2, the V gene TRBV9; D is possibly TRBD1 (5 bases). CDR3 length equals 13 residues. In germline, CDR1 is SGDLS, CDR2 YYNGEE. The V end was cut by 5 bases, the J end by 2 bases, with 10 bases between. The CDR3 sequence: CASSPTDNYGYTF. CDR3 bases: TGTGCCAGCAGTCCGACAGACAACTATGGCTACACCTTC. Full variable domain (rest looked up from reference TRBV9 and TRBJ1-2): DSGVTQTPKHLITATGQRVTLRCSPRSGDLSVYWYQQSLDQGLQFLIQYYNGEERAKGNILERFSAQQFPDLHSELNLSSLELGDSALYFCASSPTDNYGYTFGSGTRLTVV.

V usage is TRBV5-4 and J usage is TRBJ2-1; no definite D call. Per the germline V gene, CDR1 is SGHNT and CDR2 is YYREEE (reference sequence). This CDR3 contains 13 residues. The V and J ends lost 3 bases and 7 bases respectively, with 11 bases between them. The DNA of the CDR3 is TGTGCCAGCAGCTCGGCACTTAGGAATGAGCAGTTCTTC. It specifies CASSSALRNEQFF.

The chain is built from TRBV5-5 and TRBJ1-3; D perhaps matches TRBD1 (5 bases). The CDR3 has 16 residues. The V and J ends lost 0 bases and 1 base respectively, with 11 bases between them. Germline V lookup: CDR1 SGHKS, CDR2 YYEKEE (reference sequence). The CDR3 sequence: CASSLVQGLSGNTIYF. The CDR3 region has the DNA TGTGCCAGCAGCTTGGTGCAGGGATTATCTGGAAACACCATATATTTT.

The chain joins TRBV28 to TRBJ2-1; D not certain. Germline V gene sequence: CDR1 MDHEN, CDR2 SYDVKM. The CDR3 is made up of 13 amino acids. V was pared by 1 base and J by 5 bases, with 6 bases between. The CDR3 nucleotides read TGTGCCAGCAGTTTATACAGAAACAATGAGCAGTTCTTC. Protein sequence: CASSLYRNNEQFF.

The rearrangement uses TRBV7-3 and TRBJ2-2; a weak D match, TRBD1 (5 bases). The V and J ends lost 5 bases and 5 bases respectively, with 9 bases between them. The germline V gene encodes CDR1 SGHTA and CDR2 FQGTGA. The CDR3 is 13 residues long. CDR3 amino acids: CASSKGATGELFF. The CDR3 DNA is TGTGCCAGCAGCAAAGGGGCTACCGGGGAGCTGTTTTTT. Full variable domain (rest looked up from reference TRBV7-3 and TRBJ2-2): GAGVSQTPSNKVTEKGKYVELRCDPISGHTALYWYRQSLGQGPEFLIYFQGTGAADDSGLPNDRFFAVRPEGSVSTLKIQRTERGDSAVYLCASSKGATGELFFGEGSRLTVL.

The J gene is TRBJ1-1, the V gene TRBV30; D is perhaps TRBD1 (5 bases). The CDR3 contains 12 residues. Germline CDR1 and CDR2: GTSNPN and SVGIG (reference sequence). V lost 7 bases and J lost 1, with 10 bases in between. Here the CDR3 reads CASGRGNTEAFF. CDR3 nucleotide sequence: TGTGCCTCAGGGAGGGGGAACACTGAAGCTTTCTTT.

This chain connects TRBV5-6 to TRBJ1-2, with no clear D. Germline assignment: CDR1 SGHDT and CDR2 YYEEEE. Trimming removed 4 bases from V and 1 base from J, with 8 bases in between. The CDR3 has 13 residues. Here the CDR3 reads CASSPNFNYGYTF. CDR3 DNA sequence: TGTGCCAGCAGCCCCAACTTTAACTATGGCTACACCTTC.

The genes are TRBV30 and TRBJ1-2, with D unclear. CDR3 length: 11 residues. With 5 bases removed from V and 0 bases from J, the gap between germline ends came to 4 bases. The germline gives CDR1 GTSNPN, CDR2 SVGIG (reference sequence). The chain's CDR3 is CAWGANYGYTF. For the CDR3, the DNA is TGTGCCTGGGGCGCTAACTATGGCTACACCTTC.